This is a list of T cell receptor beta chains from one sample in a study of blood T cell repertoires in COVID-19. The assay was immunoSEQ multiplex PCR, and TCRdb's table has in-frame clones only and misses some. In the table there are 230,000 or so clones, roughly 84% of which are singletons. The material sequenced was PBMCs or T cells enriched from blood (not recorded which). The receptors come from a woman aged 45 to 65 who had been exposed to COVID-19. Each CDR3 is given with its conserved first and last residue. Fields, in order: J gene, D gene, clone size, V gene, CDR3 protein, CDR3 DNA. A D gene is named only where the DNA matches it firmly. Size values are once, few and many counts, or a class for expanded clones, and some rows have none.

J: TRBJ1-6; D: .; size: .; V: TRBV12-5; CDR3: CASGLGPGDSPLHF; DNA: TGTGCTAGTGGCCTGGGACCGGGGGATTCACCCCTCCACTTT
J: TRBJ2-2; D: .; size: .; V: TRBV18; CDR3: CASSPGLGFTGELFF; DNA: TGTGCCAGCTCACCGGGACTTGGGTTCACCGGGGAGCTGTTTTTT
J: TRBJ2-7; D: .; size: .; V: TRBV27; CDR3: CASSIIPFREQYF; DNA: TGTGCCAGCAGTATAATCCCCTTTCGGGAGCAGTACTTC
J: TRBJ1-1; D: TRBD1; size: .; V: TRBV3-1/TRBV3-2; CDR3: CASSGQGNTEAFF; DNA: TGTGCCAGCAGCGGACAGGGGAACACTGAAGCTTTCTTT
J: TRBJ1-1; D: .; size: .; V: TRBV12-3/TRBV12-4; CDR3: CASSRGDTEAFF; DNA: TGTGCCAGCAGCAGAGGAGACACTGAAGCTTTCTTT
J: TRBJ1-4; D: TRBD1; size: .; V: TRBV29-1; CDR3: CSPGTAQSYEKLFF; DNA: TGCAGCCCAGGGACAGCGCAATCCTATGAAAAACTGTTTTTT
J: TRBJ1-1; D: .; size: .; V: TRBV20-1; CDR3: CSASPATGLNTEAFF; DNA: TGCAGTGCTAGTCCCGCTACAGGGCTCAACACTGAAGCTTTCTTT
J: TRBJ1-1; D: TRBD1; size: .; V: TRBV2; CDR3: CASSEPDRTKAFF; DNA: TGTGCCAGCAGTGAACCGGACAGGACAAAAGCTTTCTTT
J: TRBJ1-1; D: .; size: .; V: TRBV27; CDR3: CASLRDSGTEAFF; DNA: TGTGCCAGCCTCCGGGACTCAGGGACTGAAGCTTTCTTT
J: TRBJ1-3; D: TRBD1; size: .; V: TRBV2; CDR3: CASRSTGAGNTIYF; DNA: TGTGCCAGCAGATCCACAGGGGCTGGAAACACCATATATTTT
J: TRBJ2-7; D: TRBD2; size: .; V: TRBV30; CDR3: CAWSRLSGILTYEQYF; DNA: TGTGCCTGGAGTAGGTTAAGCGGGATCCTGACCTACGAGCAGTACTTC
J: TRBJ1-2; D: TRBD1; size: .; V: TRBV29-1; CDR3: CSALGSPGQGVYGYTF; DNA: TGCAGCGCCTTGGGTAGTCCGGGACAGGGGGTTTATGGCTACACCTTC
J: TRBJ2-1; D: .; size: .; V: TRBV29-1; CDR3: CSVVGEVNNEQFF; DNA: TGCAGCGTTGTGGGGGAGGTTAACAATGAGCAGTTCTTC
J: TRBJ2-7; D: .; size: .; V: TRBV3-1/TRBV3-2; CDR3: CASSSPGEEQYF; DNA: TGTGCCAGCAGCTCTCCAGGGGAAGAGCAGTACTTC
J: TRBJ1-1; D: .; size: .; V: TRBV12-3/TRBV12-4; CDR3: CASSPSGVYRAFF; DNA: TGTGCCAGCAGTCCTAGCGGCGTATACAGGGCTTTCTTT
J: TRBJ1-2; D: .; size: .; V: TRBV6-2/TRBV6-3; CDR3: CASSHRDGGYTF; DNA: TGTGCCAGCAGTCACAGGGATGGCGGCTACACCTTC
J: TRBJ1-2; D: TRBD1; size: few; V: TRBV2; CDR3: CASSIPGQEANYGYTF; DNA: TGTGCCAGCAGTATCCCGGGACAGGAAGCTAACTATGGCTACACCTTC
J: TRBJ1-1; D: .; size: .; V: TRBV28; CDR3: CASSPPRQSSTEAFF; DNA: TGTGCCAGCAGCCCGCCCCGACAGAGTTCCACTGAAGCTTTCTTT
J: TRBJ2-7; D: TRBD1; size: once; V: TRBV11-2; CDR3: CASSYPRDSSYEQYF; DNA: TGTGCCAGCAGCTACCCCCGGGACAGCTCCTACGAGCAGTACTTC